These 13 T cell receptor beta chains share one sample of origin, sequenced in a study of blood T cell repertoires in COVID-19. Clones were read by immunoSEQ multiplex PCR, and TCRdb kept only the in-frame ones, dropping some. The data hold 200,000 to 300,000 clones, with about 90% observed a single time. The specimen was peripheral blood. These receptors all come from a man aged 25 to 40 with COVID-19, enrolled during active disease.

The CDR3 DNA reads TGTGCCATCAGGGACAGGATGGAGACCCAGTACTTC. Protein product: CAIRDRMETQYF. V is TRBV10-3 and J is TRBJ2-5; 7 bases align to TRBD1. CDR3 length: 12 residues. Looked up from germline, CDR1 is ENHRY and CDR2 is SYGVKD. V lost 6 bases, J lost 5 bases, and 3 bases stayed unmatched.

This clone was seen only a few times. The J gene is TRBJ1-4, the V gene TRBV6-6, with 8 bases aligning to TRBD1. CDR1 MNHNY and CDR2 SVGAGI come from the germline V gene (reference sequence). The length of the CDR3 is 14 residues. V shed 5 bases and J 8 bases; nucleotides not matched to a gene: 7. The CDR3 region is CASSPDRDAEKLFF. CDR3 nucleotides: TGTGCCAGCAGTCCGGACAGGGACGCGGAAAAACTGTTTTTT.

The count of this clone is one. The chain employs TRBV10-2 and TRBJ1-6; D call uncertain. The CDR3 runs 12 residues. Germline values: CDR1 WSHSY, CDR2 SAAADI. Deletions cut 2 bases from V and 13 bases from J, with 9 bases between. CDR3 protein: CASSEPKEPLHF. The CDR3 DNA is TGCGCCAGCAGTGAGCCCAAAGAGCCCCTCCACTTT.

The chain carries TRBV10-1 and TRBJ2-2, with 8 bases matching TRBD1. V lost 3 bases to trimming and J lost 4 bases; unmatched junction nucleotides: 7. This CDR3 has 16 residues. Per the germline V gene, CDR1 is WNHNN and CDR2 is SYGVQD (reference sequence). The CDR3: CASSEMAGGGTGELFF. The CDR3 DNA sequence: TGCGCCAGCAGTGAAATGGCAGGGGGCGGCACCGGGGAGCTGTTTTTT.

This clone was detected once. This chain uses TRBV5-4 with TRBJ1-2; a weak D match, TRBD1 (6 bases). The CDR3 loop spans 14 amino acids. Trimming shortened V by 4 bases and J by 0 bases, and 10 bases separated the two germline ends. Germline assignment: CDR1 SGHNT and CDR2 YYREEE (reference sequence). The CDR3 is CASSVPGANYGYTF. The CDR3 nucleotides are TGTGCCAGCAGCGTCCCAGGGGCTAACTATGGCTACACCTTC.

The chain links TRBV11-2 to TRBJ2-3; the D is unclear. The germline V and J ends were trimmed by 5 bases and 2 bases, with 17 bases remaining between them. This CDR3 comprises 16 residues. Per the germline V gene, CDR1 is SGHAT and CDR2 is FQNNGV. DNA of the CDR3: TGTGCCAGCAGCCCTCTTACCCAACCGGTCACAGATACGCAGTATTTT. Its translation is CASSPLTQPVTDTQYF. Full variable domain (remainder filled in from reference TRBV11-2 and TRBJ2-3): EAGVAQSPRYKIIEKRQSVAFWCNPISGHATLYWYQQILGQGPKLLIQFQNNGVVDDSQLPKDRFSAERLKGVDSTLKIQPAKLEDSAVYLCASSPLTQPVTDTQYFGPGTRLTVL.

This sequence joins TRBV21-1 and TRBJ2-2; the D call in the table, TRBD1, was not verified against the DNA. TRBV21-1 is a pseudogene. This CDR3 is built from 19 residues. CDR3 nucleotides: TGTGCCAGCAGCAAAGCGGGCGACCAAGACATGACGAACACCGGGGAGCTGTTTTTT. The encoded protein is CASSKAGDQDMTNTGELFF.

The J gene is TRBJ1-2, the V gene TRBV6-5; D call uncertain. The V end was cut by 0 bases, the J end by 3 bases, with 8 bases between. The CDR3 runs 14 residues. Germline values: CDR1 MNHEY, CDR2 SVGAGI. The CDR3 DNA reads TGTGCCAGCAGTTACTCGTACCGGGACTATGGCTACACCTTC. It codes for CASSYSYRDYGYTF.

This clone was detected only once. The rearrangement uses TRBV30 and TRBJ1-2, with unresolved D. Trimming cost V 4 bases and J 8 bases, with 11 bases left between them. This CDR3 has 11 residues. Germline V gene lookup returns CDR1 GTSNPN and CDR2 SVGIG (reference sequence). Here the CDR3 reads CAWTARKGYTF. The CDR3 DNA reads TGTGCCTGGACGGCGAGGAAGGGCTACACCTTC.

The V gene is TRBV4-1, the J gene TRBJ1-6; D remains unclear. Trimming took 0 bases from V and 5 from J, leaving 11 bases between them. The CDR3 is 16 amino acids. The germline V gene encodes CDR1 MGHRA and CDR2 YSYEKL. The DNA of the CDR3 is TGCGCCAGCAGCCAAGATCCGGGAATTAATAATTCACCCCTCCACTTT. This gives the protein CASSQDPGINNSPLHF.

The chain has TRBV9 and TRBJ2-2, with 12 bases matching TRBD2. The V gene's germline CDR1 is SGDLS and CDR2 YYNGEE. The CDR3 has 16 residues. With 3 bases clipped from V and 5 bases from J, the junction kept 5 bases outside the gene matches. In DNA, the CDR3 is TGTGCCAGCAGCGGTACTAGCGGGGGGAATACCGGGGAGCTGTTTTTT. Amino acids: CASSGTSGGNTGELFF.

This sequence joins TRBV6-5 and TRBJ1-2, with D possibly being TRBD1 (6 bases). CDR1 and CDR2 (germline): MNHEY, SVGAGI. V was clipped by 6 bases and J by 7 bases, with 9 bases between them. There are 11 residues in the CDR3. The CDR3 spells CASSQGTGYTF. The CDR3 DNA reads as TGTGCCAGCAGCCAGGGGACTGGCTACACCTTC.

This chain uses TRBV30 with TRBJ1-2; D is possibly TRBD1 (5 bases). CDR3 length: 13 residues. V lost 2 bases to trimming and J lost 5 bases, with 12 bases between them. The germline CDR1 and CDR2 sequences are GTSNPN and SVGIG (reference sequence). Here the CDR3 reads CAWSRRGGYGYTF. CDR3 DNA sequence: TGTGCCTGGAGTAGGAGGGGCGGGTATGGCTACACCTTC.